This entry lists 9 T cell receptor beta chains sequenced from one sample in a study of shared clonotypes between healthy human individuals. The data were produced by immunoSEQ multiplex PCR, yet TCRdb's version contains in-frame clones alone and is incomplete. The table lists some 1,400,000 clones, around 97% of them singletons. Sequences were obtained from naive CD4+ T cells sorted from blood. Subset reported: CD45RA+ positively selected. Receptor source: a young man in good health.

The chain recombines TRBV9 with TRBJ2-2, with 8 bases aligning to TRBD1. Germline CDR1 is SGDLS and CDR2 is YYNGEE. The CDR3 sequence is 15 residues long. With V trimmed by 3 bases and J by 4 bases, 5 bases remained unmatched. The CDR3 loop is CASSAGQGFTGELFF. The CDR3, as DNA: TGTGCCAGCAGCGCAGGACAGGGCTTCACCGGGGAGCTGTTTTTT.

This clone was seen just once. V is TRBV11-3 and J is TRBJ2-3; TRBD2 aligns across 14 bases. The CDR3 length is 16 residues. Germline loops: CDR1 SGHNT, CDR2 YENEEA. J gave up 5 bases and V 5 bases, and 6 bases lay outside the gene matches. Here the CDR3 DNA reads TGTGCCAGCAGCCCCTCGGGACTAGCGGGAGTAGATACGCAGTATTTT. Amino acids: CASSPSGLAGVDTQYF.

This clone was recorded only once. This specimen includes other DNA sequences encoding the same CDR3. The CDR3 loop reads CASSLGGNTEAFF. CDR3 DNA sequence: TGTGCCAGCAGCTTGGGCGGGAACACTGAAGCTTTCTTT. The chain recombines TRBV11-2 with TRBJ1-1, with D unresolved. Germline-derived CDR1 and CDR2 are SGHAT and FQNNGV. The CDR3 is made up of 13 amino acids. The V end lost 3 bases, the J end lost 1 base, and 6 bases lay between the germline ends.

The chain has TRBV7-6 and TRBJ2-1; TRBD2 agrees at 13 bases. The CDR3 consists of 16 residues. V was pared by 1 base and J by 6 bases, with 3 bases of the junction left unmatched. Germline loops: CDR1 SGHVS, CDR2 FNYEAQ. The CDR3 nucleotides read TGTGCCAGCAGCTTAGTCGGGACTAGCGGGGTCAATGAGCAGTTCTTC. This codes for CASSLVGTSGVNEQFF.

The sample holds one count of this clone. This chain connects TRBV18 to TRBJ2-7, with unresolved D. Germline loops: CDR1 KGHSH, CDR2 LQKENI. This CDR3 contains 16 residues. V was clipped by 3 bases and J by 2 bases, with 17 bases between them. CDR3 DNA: TGTGCCAGCTCACCGGCCCCCCCGAGACACACCTACGAGCAGTACTTC. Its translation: CASSPAPPRHTYEQYF.

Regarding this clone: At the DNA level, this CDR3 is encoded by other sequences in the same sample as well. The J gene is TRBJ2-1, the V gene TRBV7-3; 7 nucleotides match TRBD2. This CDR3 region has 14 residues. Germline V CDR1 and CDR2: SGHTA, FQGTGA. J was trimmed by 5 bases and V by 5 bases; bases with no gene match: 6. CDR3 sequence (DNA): TGTGCCAGCAGCCTAATTGGGGGGGACAATGAGCAGTTCTTC. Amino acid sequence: CASSLIGGDNEQFF.

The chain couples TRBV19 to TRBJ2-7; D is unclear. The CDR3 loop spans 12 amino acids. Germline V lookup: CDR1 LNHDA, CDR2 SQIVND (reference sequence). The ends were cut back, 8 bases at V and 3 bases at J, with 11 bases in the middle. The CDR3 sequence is CASLSENYEQYF. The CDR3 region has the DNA TGTGCCAGTCTAAGCGAAAACTACGAGCAGTACTTC. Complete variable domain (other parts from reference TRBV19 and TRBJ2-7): DGGITQSPKYLFRKEGQNVTLSCEQNLNHDAMYWYRQDPGQGLRLIYYSQIVNDFQKGDIAEGYSVSREKKESFPLTVTSAQKNPTAFYLCASLSENYEQYFGPGTRLTVT.

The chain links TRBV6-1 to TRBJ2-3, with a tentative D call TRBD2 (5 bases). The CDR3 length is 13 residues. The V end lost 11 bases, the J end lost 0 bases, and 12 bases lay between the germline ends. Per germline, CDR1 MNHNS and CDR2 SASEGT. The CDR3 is CAGRGASTDTQYF. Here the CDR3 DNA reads TGTGCCGGTCGGGGAGCTAGCACAGATACGCAGTATTTT.

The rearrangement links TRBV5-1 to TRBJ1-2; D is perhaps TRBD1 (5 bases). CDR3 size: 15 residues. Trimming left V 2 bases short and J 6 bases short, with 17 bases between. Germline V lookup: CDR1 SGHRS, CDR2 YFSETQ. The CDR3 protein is CASSFYTRGEDGYTF. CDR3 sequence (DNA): TGCGCCAGCAGCTTCTATACGCGGGGGGAAGATGGCTACACCTTC.